Here is one T cell receptor beta chain with its context. Its specificity is unknown. This sample is drawn from a study of OX40 agonist ivuxolimab in advanced cancers. Study findings and constraints: In the 0.1 to 3.0 mg/kg range, CD4+ and CD8+ blood T cells had expanded clonally by week 6.

Assay used: immunoSEQ multiplex PCR; TCRdb lists only in-frame clones, some missing. The sample has roughly 110,000 clones; under 95% are singletons. Trimming cost V 8 bases and J 6 bases, with 29 bases left between them. The CDR3 is made up of 18 amino acids. Germline CDR1 reads WSHSY; CDR2 reads SAAADI. The rearrangement joins TRBV10-2 to TRBJ1-5, with D possibly TRBD1 on 6 matching bases. The TCR was taken from an adult with an advanced solid tumor such as melanoma, head and neck, liver or kidney cancer. The specimen comprised CD4+ or CD8+ T cells sorted from blood, sampled in a trial of the OX40 agonist ivuxolimab. In DNA form, the CDR3 reads TGCGCCAGCCAGGGCTTCGGGTCGGACAGTCTAGTTTTTCAGCCCCAGCATTTT. Its protein product is CASQGFGSDSLVFQPQHF.